These 25 T cell receptor beta chains were sequenced from one sample in a study of pediatric ulcerative colitis. Profiled with immunoSEQ multiplex PCR; TCRdb holds only in-frame clones, not every one. The sample shows 35,000 to 45,000 clones, around 78% of them seen only once. Specimen: blood. The receptors stem from a girl aged 10-17 years with moderate ulcerative colitis.

The CDR3 region has the DNA TGTGCCAGCAGCACAATGGCCAGGGAAGCTTTCTTT. This codes for CASSTMAREAFF. The gene calls are TRBV7-2 and TRBJ1-1; D remains unclear. V lost 5 bases and J 8 bases, leaving 12 bases between the germline ends. Germline V CDR1 and CDR2: SGHTA, FQGNSA. CDR3 length: 12 amino acids. The variable domain in full, with the rest retrieved from reference TRBV7-2 and TRBJ1-1, is GAGVSQSPSNKVTEKGKDVELRCDPISGHTALYWYRQSLGQGLEFLIYFQGNSAPDKSGLPSDRFSAERTGGSVSTLTIQRTQQEDSAVYLCASSTMAREAFFGQGTRLTVV.

V is TRBV7-9 and J is TRBJ2-7; a possible D gene is TRBD1 (6 bases). This CDR3 is 14 amino acids long. With 7 bases removed from V and 3 bases from J, the gap between germline ends came to 16 bases. Germline-derived CDR1 and CDR2 are SEHNR and FQNEAQ (reference sequence). The CDR3 region is CASTPADRFYEQYF. CDR3 in DNA: TGTGCCAGCACCCCGGCGGACAGATTCTACGAGCAGTACTTC.

The sample holds one count of this clone. This chain uses TRBV28 with TRBJ2-7; D not resolved. CDR1 and CDR2 from the germline V gene are MDHEN and SYDVKM. V was clipped by 2 bases and J by 5 bases, with 16 bases between them. The CDR3 has 15 residues. The CDR3 loop reads CASSLRILKDHEQYF. CDR3 nucleotide sequence: TGTGCCAGCAGTTTACGCATACTCAAGGACCACGAGCAGTACTTC.

This chain links TRBV4-3 with TRBJ2-2, with TRBD1 matching 7 bases. CDR1 is LGHNA and CDR2 is YSLEER in the germline V gene. Trimming at V came to 5 bases and at J to 4 bases, leaving 7 bases not matched to a gene. The CDR3 is 15 amino acids. The CDR3 DNA sequence: TGCGCCAGCAGCTTCGACAGGGCGGGCACCGGGGAGCTGTTTTTT. Its translation: CASSFDRAGTGELFF.

The chain is built from TRBV19 and TRBJ1-1; TRBD1 matches at 7 bases. This CDR3 comprises 17 residues. V trimming: 5 bases; J trimming: 5 bases; junction bases outside the gene matches: 17. Germline assignment: CDR1 LNHDA and CDR2 SQIVND (reference sequence). The CDR3 bases are TGTGCCAGTAGTCCCACAGGGGTGTTCGGTTATGGGACTGAAGCTTTCTTT. Residues: CASSPTGVFGYGTEAFF.

A single count supports this clone. The chain has TRBV11-2 and TRBJ1-2, with unresolved D. The CDR3 runs to 13 residues. V lost 6 bases to trimming and J lost 2 bases, with 10 bases between them. CDR1 and CDR2 (germline): SGHAT, FQNNGV. This CDR3 reads CASSWTLNYGYTF. In nucleotides, the CDR3 is TGTGCCAGCAGTTGGACCCTGAACTATGGCTACACCTTC.

This clone was seen only a few times. The gene calls are TRBV4-1 and TRBJ2-5, with D possibly being TRBD1 or TRBD2 (5 bases each). This CDR3 has 15 residues. In germline, CDR1 is MGHRA, CDR2 YSYEKL. V lost 0 bases to trimming and J lost 9 bases, with 17 bases between them. The chain's CDR3 is CASSQEGETTGAQYF. The CDR3 DNA sequence: TGCGCCAGCAGCCAAGAAGGGGAGACGACCGGAGCCCAGTACTTC.

The chain carries TRBV10-3 and TRBJ1-6, with D tentatively TRBD1 (5 bases). The germline V gene has CDR1 ENHRY and CDR2 SYGVKD. V was clipped by 0 bases and J by 13 bases, with 22 bases between them. The CDR3 is 17 residues long. The chain's CDR3 is CAISESLCGGPLNPLHF. DNA of the CDR3: TGTGCCATCAGTGAGTCCCTATGTGGGGGTCCCCTAAATCCCCTCCACTTT.

In this sample, this clone turned up a few times. This CDR3 reads CASSVSGQNTGELFF. For the CDR3, the DNA is TGTGCCAGCAGTGTCTCGGGACAAAACACCGGGGAGCTGTTTTTT. The V gene is TRBV2, the J gene TRBJ2-2; a possible D gene is TRBD1 (6 bases). Germline loops: CDR1 SNHLY, CDR2 FYNNEI. V was trimmed by 4 bases and J by 2 bases, leaving 11 bases between them. The CDR3 length is 15 residues.

The rearrangement links TRBV7-9 to TRBJ1-1; no reliable D call. V lost 5 bases to trimming and J lost 4 bases, with 17 bases between them. CDR3 length: 15 amino acids. The germline gives CDR1 SEHNR, CDR2 FQNEAQ (reference sequence). The CDR3 region is CASSPPIFGGTEAFF. The CDR3, as DNA: TGTGCCAGCAGCCCCCCGATTTTTGGTGGCACTGAAGCTTTCTTT.

This clone came up a few times. The chain combines TRBV5-4 with TRBJ1-1; D unclear. The germline V and J ends were trimmed by 4 bases and 0 bases, with 7 bases remaining between them. Looked up from germline, CDR1 is SGHNT and CDR2 is YYREEE (reference sequence). CDR3 length equals 13 residues. The CDR3 is CASSTGVNTEAFF. In DNA form, the CDR3 reads TGTGCCAGCAGCACGGGTGTGAACACTGAAGCTTTCTTT. The variable domain in full, with the rest retrieved from reference TRBV5-4 and TRBJ1-1, is ETGVTQSPTHLIKTRGQQVTLRCSSQSGHNTVSWYQQALGQGPQFIFQYYREEENGRGNFPPRFSGLQFPNYSSELNVNALELDDSALYLCASSTGVNTEAFFGQGTRLTVV.

This chain links TRBV2 with TRBJ2-1; possibly TRBD1 or TRBD2 for D (5 bases each). The CDR3 has 12 amino acids. Trimming removed 7 bases from V and 12 bases from J, with 16 bases in between. Germline V gene sequence: CDR1 SNHLY, CDR2 FYNNEI. The CDR3 is CASTYGTLWQFF. CDR3 DNA: TGTGCCAGCACCTACGGGACGCTTTGGCAGTTCTTC.

The gene calls are TRBV4-2 and TRBJ2-7; 7 bases align to TRBD1. V was pared by 8 bases and J by 1 base, with 11 bases of the junction left unmatched. The CDR3 extends over 15 amino acids. Germline CDR1 LGHNA, CDR2 YNFKEQ. The CDR3 spells CASAGGTDLSYEQYF. In DNA form, the CDR3 reads TGTGCCAGCGCGGGTGGGACAGACCTTTCCTACGAGCAGTACTTC.

The chain is built from TRBV7-8 and TRBJ1-4, with TRBD1 identical over 8 bases. J lost 5 bases, V lost 5 bases, and 10 bases had no gene match. The CDR3 spans 16 residues. Germline V gene data show CDR1 as SGHVS and CDR2 as FQNEAQ. CDR3 coding DNA: TGTGCCAGCAGCAATCACAGGGGGGTTATGAATGAAAAACTGTTTTTT. Translation gives CASSNHRGVMNEKLFF.

This clone came up once. The V call is TRBV5-6, the J call TRBJ2-7; 9 nucleotides align to TRBD2. CDR1 and CDR2 (germline): SGHDT, YYEEEE. The CDR3 loop spans 17 amino acids. The V and J ends lost 3 bases and 1 base, in that order; junction bases with no gene match: 11. The CDR3 sequence: CASSSYTSGGQSYEQYF. DNA for the CDR3: TGTGCCAGCAGCTCATACACCAGCGGGGGGCAATCCTACGAGCAGTACTTC.

The chain couples TRBV4-1 to TRBJ2-2; unclear D gene. From germline, CDR1 is MGHRA and CDR2 YSYEKL. CDR3 length: 16 amino acids. Deletions cut 6 bases from V and 0 bases from J, with 14 bases between. In nucleotides, the CDR3 is TGCGCCAGCAGGAATAGTGTCTTAGCGAACACCGGGGAGCTGTTTTTT. Protein sequence: CASRNSVLANTGELFF.

The CDR3 spells CASGGGIREQYF. The CDR3, as DNA: TGTGCCAGCGGAGGGGGTATTAGGGAGCAGTACTTC. V gene TRBV2 combines with J gene TRBJ2-7, with D tentatively TRBD1 or TRBD2 (6 bases each). The germline CDR1 and CDR2 sequences are SNHLY and FYNNEI. V dropped 8 bases and J dropped 7 bases, with 15 bases sitting between them. The CDR3 is 12 residues long.

V usage is TRBV2 and J usage is TRBJ2-1; the D is unclear. Trimming cost V 5 bases and J 1 base, with 3 bases left between them. CDR1 and CDR2 from the germline V gene are SNHLY and FYNNEI. The CDR3 loop spans 12 amino acids. The CDR3 region has the DNA TGTGCCAGCAGTCCTTCCTACAATGAGCAGTTCTTC. The encoded protein is CASSPSYNEQFF.

V gene TRBV5-1 combines with J gene TRBJ2-1; 9 bases are shared with TRBD1. In germline, CDR1 is SGHRS, CDR2 YFSETQ. This CDR3 has 13 amino acids. V lost 3 bases to trimming and J lost 10 bases; unmatched junction nucleotides: 5. CDR3 sequence reads: CASSSGQGNEQFF. In DNA form, the CDR3 reads TGCGCCAGCAGCTCGGGACAGGGTAACGAGCAGTTCTTC.

The chain has TRBV6-1 and TRBJ2-1, with 9 bases aligning to TRBD1. The CDR3 spans 15 residues. Germline lookup yields CDR1 MNHNS and CDR2 SASEGT. Unmatched junction bases numbered 4, after V lost 5 bases and J lost 2 bases. The CDR3 sequence is CASSLDRGTYNEQFF. Here the CDR3 DNA reads TGTGCCAGCAGTCTAGACAGGGGGACCTACAATGAGCAGTTCTTC.

This sequence joins TRBV19 and TRBJ1-2, with D perhaps TRBD1 (5 bases). The CDR3 is 12 amino acids. The ends were cut back, 5 bases at V and 10 bases at J, with 14 bases in the middle. Germline CDR1 LNHDA, CDR2 SQIVND (reference sequence). The CDR3 DNA follows: TGTGCCAGTAGTGCACCGGGACCGAACTACACCTTC. The encoded protein is CASSAPGPNYTF.

V and J are TRBV4-3 and TRBJ2-3; a weak D match, TRBD2 (5 bases). V was clipped by 4 bases and J by 7 bases, with 15 bases between them. Germline CDR1 and CDR2: LGHNA and YSLEER. The CDR3 sequence is 14 residues long. In DNA form, the CDR3 reads TGCGCCAGCAGCCCTGGCGAGGGCAGGAATACGCAGTATTTT. It yields the protein CASSPGEGRNTQYF.

The chain recombines TRBV10-2 with TRBJ2-7, with D perhaps TRBD1 (6 bases). Germline V gene data show CDR1 as WSHSY and CDR2 as SAAADI. V was cut by 0 bases and J by 0 bases, with 15 bases left in between. The CDR3 has 17 residues. CDR3 amino acids: CASSESETGLSSYEQYF. The DNA of the CDR3 is TGCGCCAGCAGTGAGTCGGAGACAGGTCTGAGCTCCTACGAGCAGTACTTC.

The chain carries TRBV19 and TRBJ2-7; 9 nucleotides align to TRBD1. CDR3 length: 16 amino acids. The germline gives CDR1 LNHDA, CDR2 SQIVND (reference sequence). V dropped 3 bases and J dropped 2; count of bases not matched to a gene: 8. The CDR3 coding sequence is TGTGCCAGTAGTATTCTGACCGGGACAGGGCCCTACGAGCAGTACTTC. Translation: CASSILTGTGPYEQYF.

The rearrangement links TRBV5-1 to TRBJ1-1; TRBD1 might be the D (6 bases). The CDR3 totals 13 residues. Germline assignment: CDR1 SGHRS and CDR2 YFSETQ. Trimming took 3 bases from V and 8 from J, leaving 14 bases between them. The CDR3: CASSSGVTEEAFF. The CDR3, as DNA: TGCGCCAGCAGCTCAGGGGTCACCGAAGAAGCTTTCTTT.